This T cell receptor beta chain was recovered during a study of blood T cell repertoires in COVID-19. For the study at large: Sample material is recorded as cDNA or gDNA derived from T cells, B-cell-depleted T cells, or PBMCs.

This clone was found once. The CDR3 runs 14 residues. Trimming took off 4 bases at V and 0 bases at J, with 10 bases between the two ends. The germline CDR1 and CDR2 sequences are MGHDK and SYGVNS. Original data processing: Amplification of reference gene primers was used by the study to estimate nucleated cell counts. Sequencing used immunoSEQ multiplex PCR; TCRdb keeps in-frame clones, though not all of them. The V and J calls and clone size come from that table; D and trimming were worked out from the DNA. The data contain over 110,000 clones, around 88% of them singletons. This receptor was identified in a human donor in a cohort sampled during active COVID-19. The sequenced sample was peripheral blood. The gene calls are TRBV25-1 and TRBJ2-7, with a possible D match to TRBD2 (6 bases). The CDR3 region has the DNA TGTGCCAGCAGTGGCGGAGGGAGCTCCTACGAGCAGTACTTC. Translated, it gives CASSGGGSSYEQYF.